The 15 T cell receptor beta chains below all came from one sample that was sequenced in a study of chemoradiotherapy in HPV16-positive cancers. Repertoires were generated with immunoSEQ multiplex PCR, while TCRdb's copy carries only in-frame clones and drops some. The sample lists approximately 6,600 clones, over 70% occurring once. The sequenced sample was tumor tissue, obtained from a patient who underwent chemoradiotherapy. Every receptor here comes from a human donor with HPV-associated anogenital cancer.

V gene TRBV5-4 combines with J gene TRBJ2-2, with D tentatively TRBD2 (5 bases). Deletions cut 2 bases from V and 0 bases from J, with 8 bases between. From germline, CDR1 is SGHNT and CDR2 YYREEE (reference sequence). This CDR3 has 15 residues. The CDR3 DNA reads TGTGCCAGCAGCTTTCTAGCTTCGAACACCGGGGAGCTGTTTTTT. Translating it yields CASSFLASNTGELFF.

The count of this clone is one. This chain joins TRBV7-2 and TRBJ2-2, with D unresolved. The CDR3 totals 15 residues. Trimming took off 5 bases at V and 6 bases at J, with 16 bases between the two ends. Germline V gene data show CDR1 as SGHTA and CDR2 as FQGNSA. CDR3 protein: CASSPVPRAAGELFF. The CDR3 DNA follows: TGTGCCAGCAGCCCAGTCCCCCGGGCCGCCGGGGAGCTGTTTTTT.

The V call is TRBV28, the J call TRBJ2-2; possibly TRBD1 for D (5 bases). With 4 bases removed from V and 6 bases from J, the gap between germline ends came to 12 bases. Germline CDR1 MDHEN, CDR2 SYDVKM. CDR3 size: 14 residues. CDR3 DNA sequence: TGTGCCAGCAGTTATATCAGGGAAGCCGGGGAGCTGTTTTTT. It encodes CASSYIREAGELFF.

A single count supports this clone. CDR3 bases: TGTGCCAGCAGCTTAGCGAGGGGCGGGAGTGGGGCGGAGACCCAGTACTTC. Translation: CASSLARGGSGAETQYF. The chain joins TRBV7-8 to TRBJ2-5; 7 nucleotides line up with TRBD2. The CDR3 consists of 17 residues. Per the germline V gene, CDR1 is SGHVS and CDR2 is FQNEAQ. Losses at the gene ends were 0 bases for V and 5 bases for J; bases not matched to a gene: 12.

V and J are TRBV19 and TRBJ1-3, with 11 bases aligning to TRBD1. J lost 4 bases, V lost 6 bases, and 8 bases had no gene match. The germline V gene has CDR1 LNHDA and CDR2 SQIVND (reference sequence). This CDR3 has 16 residues. The CDR3 region is CASSRARTGGGNTIYF. CDR3 DNA sequence: TGTGCCAGTAGCAGAGCGAGGACAGGGGGCGGAAACACCATATATTTT.

As regards this clone: The DNA is left out, because the CDR3 cannot be placed on it with certainty; the CDR3 is given as TCRdb lists it. V gene TRBV29-1 combines with J gene TRBJ2-1; the D call TRBD1 from the table was never checked on the DNA. CDR1 and CDR2 from the germline V gene are SQVTM and ANQGSEA. The CDR3 is 15 residues long, ends included. The CDR3 loop reads CSVGPGTGYYNEQFF.

The chain has TRBV15 and TRBJ2-2; D is undetermined. The CDR3 length is 15 residues. V was shortened by 1 base and J by 2 bases, with 8 bases between the two germline ends. Germline V gene data show CDR1 as LNHNV and CDR2 as YYDKDF (reference sequence). As DNA, the CDR3 is TGTGCCACCAGCAGAGTCCTAGGAAACACCGGGGAGCTGTTTTTT. Its protein product is CATSRVLGNTGELFF.

The chain is built from TRBV29-1 and TRBJ1-2; 7 positions agree with TRBD1. Germline values: CDR1 SQVTM, CDR2 ANQGSEA. The CDR3 contains 12 residues. Trimming removed 2 bases from V and 8 bases from J; junction bases left unmatched: 5. Here the CDR3 DNA reads TGCAGCGTTGAAAAGGGGGCGGGAGGCTACACCTTC. Residues: CSVEKGAGGYTF.

The V gene is TRBV5-1, the J gene TRBJ2-2, with a weak D call TRBD2 (6 bases). The germline V gene has CDR1 SGHRS and CDR2 YFSETQ. The CDR3 spans 17 residues. Between the trimmed V and J ends, which lost 4 bases and 6 bases, there was a span of 22 bases. The CDR3 reads CASSPRLGRGGAGELFF. As DNA, the CDR3 is TGCGCCAGCAGCCCACGTCTCGGGCGGGGCGGTGCCGGGGAGCTGTTTTTT. Based on the CDR3 plus reference TRBV5-1 and TRBJ2-2, the full variable domain is KAGVTQTPRYLIKTRGQQVTLSCSPISGHRSVSWYQQTPGQGLQFLFEYFSETQRNKGNFPGRFSGRQFSNSRSEMNVSTLELGDSALYLCASSPRLGRGGAGELFFGEGSRLTVL.

This clone was found once. The genes are TRBV7-9 and TRBJ2-3, with 16 bases that match TRBD2. The CDR3 runs 18 residues. J was trimmed by 0 bases and V by 5 bases; bases with no gene match: 5. CDR1 is SEHNR, CDR2 FQNEAQ, per germline (reference sequence). CDR3 amino acids: CASSVPGLAGGSTDTQYF. In DNA, the CDR3 is TGTGCCAGCAGCGTACCGGGACTAGCGGGGGGGAGCACAGATACGCAGTATTTT.

The chain employs TRBV29-1 and TRBJ1-1; a weak D match, TRBD1 (6 bases). V lost 7 bases to trimming and J lost 1 base, with 10 bases between them. Germline V gene sequence: CDR1 SQVTM, CDR2 ANQGSEA. CDR3 size: 12 residues. The CDR3, as DNA: TGCAGCGGAGGGGGGGGGAACACTGAAGCTTTCTTT. Its protein product is CSGGGGNTEAFF.

This chain joins TRBV6-1 and TRBJ1-2; maybe TRBD1 (5 bases). V was shortened by 4 bases and J by 1 base, with 7 bases between the two germline ends. There are 13 residues in the CDR3. The V gene's germline CDR1 is MNHNS and CDR2 SASEGT. CDR3 loop: CASSGGGNYGYTF. The CDR3 nucleotides are TGTGCCAGCAGTGGGGGGGGTAACTATGGCTACACCTTC.

The chain carries TRBV4-2 and TRBJ2-1, with 14 bases that match TRBD2. Unmatched junction bases numbered 6, after V lost 3 bases and J lost 8 bases. CDR3 length: 16 residues. Germline V gene sequence: CDR1 LGHNA, CDR2 YNFKEQ. For the CDR3, the DNA is TGTGCCAGCAGCCAGGGGACTAGCGGGGGCCTGGATGAGCAGTTCTTC. Its protein product is CASSQGTSGGLDEQFF.

The chain combines TRBV9 with TRBJ2-7; tentatively, D is TRBD2 (5 bases). The CDR3 runs 15 residues. Germline CDR1 is SGDLS and CDR2 is YYNGEE. V was cut by 2 bases and J by 5 bases, with 17 bases left in between. As DNA, the CDR3 is TGTGCCAGCAGCGTCTCCTCTGTAGCGATCAACGAGCAGTACTTC. It codes for CASSVSSVAINEQYF.

This clone is a singleton in its sample. CDR3: CASSSPVGRSTDTQYF. CDR3 bases: TGTGCCAGCAGCTCCCCAGTGGGCAGGTCCACAGATACGCAGTATTTT. The rearrangement uses TRBV5-4 and TRBJ2-3, with D hard to call. CDR3 length: 16 amino acids. The germline V and J ends were trimmed by 3 bases and 2 bases, with 16 bases remaining between them. The germline V gene encodes CDR1 SGHNT and CDR2 YYREEE (reference sequence).